The source of this TCR beta chain is a study of blood T cell repertoires in COVID-19. The wider study: Samples representing acute and convalescent COVID-19 were sourced from the United States, Italy and Spain. From T cells, B-cell-depleted T cells, or PBMCs came the material, which was cDNA or gDNA.

Original data processing: Amplification of reference gene primers provided the estimated nucleated cell counts. The table came from immunoSEQ multiplex PCR; TCRdb's copy has only in-frame clones and leaves some out. V, J and clone size are those of that table, while D and trimming were read from the DNA. This repertoire shows hundreds of thousands of clones, around four fifths found once; its top ten account for approximately 4.1%. This CDR3 region has 15 residues. V trimming: 4 bases; J trimming: 5 bases; junction bases outside the gene matches: 8. Germline V gene lookup returns CDR1 LNHNV and CDR2 YYDKDF (reference sequence).

The sequencing sample was made of peripheral blood. The clonotype comes from a woman in her 50s with active or convalescent COVID-19. The gene calls are TRBV15 and TRBJ1-2; 9 nucleotides agree with TRBD1. CDR3 DNA sequence: TGTGCCACCAGCAACCTGACCGGGACAGGGTATGGCTACACCTTC. It is translated as CATSNLTGTGYGYTF.